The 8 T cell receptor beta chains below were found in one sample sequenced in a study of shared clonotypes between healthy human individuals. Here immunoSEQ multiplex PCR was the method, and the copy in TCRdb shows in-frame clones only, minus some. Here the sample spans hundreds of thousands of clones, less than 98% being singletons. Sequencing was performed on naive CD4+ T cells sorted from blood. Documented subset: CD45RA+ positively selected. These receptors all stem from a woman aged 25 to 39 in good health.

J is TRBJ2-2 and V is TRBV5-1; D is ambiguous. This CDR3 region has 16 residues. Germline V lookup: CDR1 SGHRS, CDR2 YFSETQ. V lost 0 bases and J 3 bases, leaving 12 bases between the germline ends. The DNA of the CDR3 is TGCGCCAGCAGCTTGGCGTTAACCACGGACACCGGGGAGCTGTTTTTT. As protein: CASSLALTTDTGELFF.

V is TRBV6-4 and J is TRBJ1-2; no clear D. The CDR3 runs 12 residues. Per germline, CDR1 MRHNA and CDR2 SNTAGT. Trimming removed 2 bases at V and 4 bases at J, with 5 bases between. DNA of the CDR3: TGTGCCAGCAGTGACGATGCCTATGGCTACACCTTC. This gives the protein CASSDDAYGYTF.

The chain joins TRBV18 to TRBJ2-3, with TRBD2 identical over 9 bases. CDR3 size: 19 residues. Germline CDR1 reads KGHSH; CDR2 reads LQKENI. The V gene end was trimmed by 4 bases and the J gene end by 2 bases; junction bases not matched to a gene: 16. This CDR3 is CASSLENIAGEQATDTQYF. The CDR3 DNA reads TGTGCCAGCTCACTGGAAAATATAGCGGGAGAACAGGCCACAGATACGCAGTATTTT.

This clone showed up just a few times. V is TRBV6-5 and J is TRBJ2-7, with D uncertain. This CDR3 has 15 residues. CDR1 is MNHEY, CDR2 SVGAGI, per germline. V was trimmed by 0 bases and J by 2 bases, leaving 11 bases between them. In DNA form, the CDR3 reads TGTGCCAGCAGTTACTCGACCTACTCCGCCTACGAGCAGTACTTC. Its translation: CASSYSTYSAYEQYF.

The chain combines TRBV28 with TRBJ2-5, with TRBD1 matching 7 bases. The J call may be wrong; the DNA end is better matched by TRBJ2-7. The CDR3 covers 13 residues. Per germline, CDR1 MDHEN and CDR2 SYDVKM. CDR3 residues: CASCRGQTYEQYF. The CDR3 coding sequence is TGTGCCAGCTGTAGGGGACAGACCTACGAGCAGTACTTC.

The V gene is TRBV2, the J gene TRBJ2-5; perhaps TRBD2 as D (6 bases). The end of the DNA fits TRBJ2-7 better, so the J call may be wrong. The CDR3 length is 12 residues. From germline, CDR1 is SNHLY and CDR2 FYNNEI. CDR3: CASREGYYEQYF. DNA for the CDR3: TGTGCCAGCAGGGAGGGGTACTACGAGCAGTACTTC.

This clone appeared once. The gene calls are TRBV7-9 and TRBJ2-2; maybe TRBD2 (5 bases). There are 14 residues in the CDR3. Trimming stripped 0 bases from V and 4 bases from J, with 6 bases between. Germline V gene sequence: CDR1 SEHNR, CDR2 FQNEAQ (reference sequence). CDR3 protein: CASSLAGSTGELFF. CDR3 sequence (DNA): TGTGCCAGCAGCTTAGCTGGGAGCACCGGGGAGCTGTTTTTT.

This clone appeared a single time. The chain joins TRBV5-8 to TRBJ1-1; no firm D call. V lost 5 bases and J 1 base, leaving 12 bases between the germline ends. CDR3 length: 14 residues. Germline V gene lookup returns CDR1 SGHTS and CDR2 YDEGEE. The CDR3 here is CASSVIVRNTEAFF. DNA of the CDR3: TGTGCCAGCAGTGTGATCGTGAGGAACACTGAAGCTTTCTTT.